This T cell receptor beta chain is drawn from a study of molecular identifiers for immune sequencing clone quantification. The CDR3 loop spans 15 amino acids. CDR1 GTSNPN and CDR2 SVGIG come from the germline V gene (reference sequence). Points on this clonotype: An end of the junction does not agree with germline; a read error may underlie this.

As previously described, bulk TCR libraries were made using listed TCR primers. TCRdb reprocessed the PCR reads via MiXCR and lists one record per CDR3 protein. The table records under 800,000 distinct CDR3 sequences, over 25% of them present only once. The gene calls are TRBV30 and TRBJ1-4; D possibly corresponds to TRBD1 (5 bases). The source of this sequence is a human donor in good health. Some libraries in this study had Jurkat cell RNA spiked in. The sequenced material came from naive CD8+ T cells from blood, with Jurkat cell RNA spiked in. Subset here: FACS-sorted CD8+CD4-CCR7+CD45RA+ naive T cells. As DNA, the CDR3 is TGTGCCTGGAGTGTACGGTGGCAGGGTGGTGAAGAACTGTTTTTT. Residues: CAWSVRWQGGEELFF.